Sequencing of this T cell receptor beta chain was carried out in a study of blood T cell repertoires in COVID-19. Study details: There were acute and convalescent COVID-19 samples, and they came from the United States, Italy and Spain. PBMCs, B-cell-depleted T cells, or T cells provided the cDNA or gDNA that made up the material.

Germline loops: CDR1 LGHDT, CDR2 YNNKEL (reference sequence). Trimming left V 3 bases short and J 6 bases short, with 12 bases between. The CDR3 is 14 amino acids. TCRdb's copy holds only in-frame clones and misses some; the assay was immunoSEQ multiplex PCR. This sample has around 260,000 clones, with approximately 89% found just once. Sequenced sample: peripheral blood. The V gene is TRBV3-1 (or the pseudogene TRBV3-2), the J gene TRBJ2-1; D might be TRBD2 (6 bases). The receptor's source is a woman between 45 and 65 years old with acute or convalescent COVID-19. The DNA for the CDR3 is TGTGCCAGCAGCCAGGGACTGTTCGGCAATGAGCAGTTCTTC. Its translation is CASSQGLFGNEQFF.